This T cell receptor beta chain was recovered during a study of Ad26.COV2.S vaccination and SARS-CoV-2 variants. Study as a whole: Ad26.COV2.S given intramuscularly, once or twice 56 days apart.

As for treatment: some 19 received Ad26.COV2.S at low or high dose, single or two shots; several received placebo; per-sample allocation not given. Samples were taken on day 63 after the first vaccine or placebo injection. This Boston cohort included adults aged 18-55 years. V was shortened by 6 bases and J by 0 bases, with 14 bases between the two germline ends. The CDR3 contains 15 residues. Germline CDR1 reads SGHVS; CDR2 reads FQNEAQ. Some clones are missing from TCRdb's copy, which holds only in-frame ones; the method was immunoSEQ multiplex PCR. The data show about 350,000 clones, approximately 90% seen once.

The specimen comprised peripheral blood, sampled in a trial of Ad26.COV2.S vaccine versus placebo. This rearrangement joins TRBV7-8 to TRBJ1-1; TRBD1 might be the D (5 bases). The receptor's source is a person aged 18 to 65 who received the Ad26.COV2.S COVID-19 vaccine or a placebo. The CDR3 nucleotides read TGTGCCAGCAGGGAGAAATCAGGGATGAACACTGAAGCTTTCTTT. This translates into CASREKSGMNTEAFF.